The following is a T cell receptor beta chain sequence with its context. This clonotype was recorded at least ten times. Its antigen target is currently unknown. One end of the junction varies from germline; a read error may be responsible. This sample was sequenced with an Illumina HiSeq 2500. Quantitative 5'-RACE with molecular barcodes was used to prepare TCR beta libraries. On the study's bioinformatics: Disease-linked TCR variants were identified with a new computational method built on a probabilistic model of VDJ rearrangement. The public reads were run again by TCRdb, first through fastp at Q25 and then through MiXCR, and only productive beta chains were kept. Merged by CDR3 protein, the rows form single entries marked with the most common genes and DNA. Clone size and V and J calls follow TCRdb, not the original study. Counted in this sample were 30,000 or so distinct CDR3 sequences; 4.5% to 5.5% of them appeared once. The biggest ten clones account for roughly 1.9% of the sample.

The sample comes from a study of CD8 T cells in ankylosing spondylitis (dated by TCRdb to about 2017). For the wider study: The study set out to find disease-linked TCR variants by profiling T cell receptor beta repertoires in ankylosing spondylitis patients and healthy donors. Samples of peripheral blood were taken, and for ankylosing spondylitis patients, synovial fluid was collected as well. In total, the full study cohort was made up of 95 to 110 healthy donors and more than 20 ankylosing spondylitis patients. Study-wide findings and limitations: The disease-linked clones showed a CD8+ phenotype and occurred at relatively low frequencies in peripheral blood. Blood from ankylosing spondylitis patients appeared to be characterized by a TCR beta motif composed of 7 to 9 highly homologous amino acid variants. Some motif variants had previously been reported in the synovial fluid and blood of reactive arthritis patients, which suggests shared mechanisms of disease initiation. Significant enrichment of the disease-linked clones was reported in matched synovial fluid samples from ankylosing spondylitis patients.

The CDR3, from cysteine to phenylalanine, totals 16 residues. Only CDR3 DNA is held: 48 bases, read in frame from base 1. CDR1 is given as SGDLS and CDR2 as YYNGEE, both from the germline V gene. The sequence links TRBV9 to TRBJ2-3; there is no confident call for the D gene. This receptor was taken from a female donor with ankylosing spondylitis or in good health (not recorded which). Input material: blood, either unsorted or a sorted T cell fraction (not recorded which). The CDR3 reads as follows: CASSARAGRRTDTQFF. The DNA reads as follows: TGTGCCAGCAGCGCCCGGGCCGGCCGCCGCACAGATACGCAGTTTTTT.